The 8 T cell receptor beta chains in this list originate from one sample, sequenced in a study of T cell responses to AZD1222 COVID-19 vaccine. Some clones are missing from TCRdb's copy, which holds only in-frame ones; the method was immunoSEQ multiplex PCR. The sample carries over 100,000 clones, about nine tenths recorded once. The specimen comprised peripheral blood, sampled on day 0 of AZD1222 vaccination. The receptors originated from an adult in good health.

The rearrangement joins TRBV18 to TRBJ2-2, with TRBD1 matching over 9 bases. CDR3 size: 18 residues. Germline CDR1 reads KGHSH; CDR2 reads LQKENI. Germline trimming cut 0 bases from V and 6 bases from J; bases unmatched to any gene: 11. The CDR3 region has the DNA TGTGCCAGCTCACCACCGTTCGGAACAGGGGGCGTGCCCGGGGAGCTGTTTTTT. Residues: CASSPPFGTGGVPGELFF.

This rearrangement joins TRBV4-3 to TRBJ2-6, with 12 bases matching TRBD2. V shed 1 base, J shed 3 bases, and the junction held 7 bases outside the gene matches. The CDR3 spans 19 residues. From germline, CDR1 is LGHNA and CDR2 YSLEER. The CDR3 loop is CASSQVSSGGAIGANVLTF. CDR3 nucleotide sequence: TGCGCCAGCAGCCAAGTCTCTAGCGGGGGGGCCATTGGGGCCAACGTCCTGACTTTC.

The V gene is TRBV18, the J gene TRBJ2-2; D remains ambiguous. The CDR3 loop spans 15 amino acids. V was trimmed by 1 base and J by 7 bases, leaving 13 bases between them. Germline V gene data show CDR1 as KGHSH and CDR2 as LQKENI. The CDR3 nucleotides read TGTGCCAGCTCACCACAGGACCCCGTAGTCGGGGAGCTGTTTTTT. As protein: CASSPQDPVVGELFF.

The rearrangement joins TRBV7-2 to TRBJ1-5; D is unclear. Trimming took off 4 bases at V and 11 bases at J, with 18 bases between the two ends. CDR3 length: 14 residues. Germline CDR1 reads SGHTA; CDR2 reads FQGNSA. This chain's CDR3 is CASSSGGNPLAQHF. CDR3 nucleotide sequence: TGTGCCAGCAGCTCGGGAGGTAACCCCTTGGCCCAGCATTTT.

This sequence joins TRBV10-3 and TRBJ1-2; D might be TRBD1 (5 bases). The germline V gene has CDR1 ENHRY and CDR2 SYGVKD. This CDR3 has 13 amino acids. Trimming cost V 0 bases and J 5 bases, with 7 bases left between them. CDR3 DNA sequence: TGTGCCATCAGTGAGTCAGGGGAGTATGGCTACACCTTC. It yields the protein CAISESGEYGYTF.

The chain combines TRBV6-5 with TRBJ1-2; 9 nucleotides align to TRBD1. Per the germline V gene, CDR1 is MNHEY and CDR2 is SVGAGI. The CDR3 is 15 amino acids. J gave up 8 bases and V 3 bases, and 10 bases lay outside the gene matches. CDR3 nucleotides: TGTGCCAGCAGTTATGAGTCCACAGGGGGCTGGGGCTACACCTTC. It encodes CASSYESTGGWGYTF.

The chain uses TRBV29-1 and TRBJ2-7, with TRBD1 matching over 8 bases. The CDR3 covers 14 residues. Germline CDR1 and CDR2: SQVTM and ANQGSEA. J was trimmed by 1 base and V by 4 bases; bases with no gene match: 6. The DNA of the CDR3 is TGCAGCGTTGCCGCGGGACAGGCATCCTACGAGCAGTACTTC. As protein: CSVAAGQASYEQYF.

The CDR3 loop is CASSSQEPNEKLFF. CDR3 DNA sequence: TGTGCCAGCAGTTCTCAGGAGCCCAATGAAAAACTGTTTTTT. The chain links TRBV6-2 or TRBV6-3 to TRBJ1-4; no firm D call. This CDR3 is 14 amino acids long. The V end was cut by 4 bases, the J end by 5 bases, with 11 bases between. Germline CDR1 reads MNHEY; CDR2 reads SVGEGT.